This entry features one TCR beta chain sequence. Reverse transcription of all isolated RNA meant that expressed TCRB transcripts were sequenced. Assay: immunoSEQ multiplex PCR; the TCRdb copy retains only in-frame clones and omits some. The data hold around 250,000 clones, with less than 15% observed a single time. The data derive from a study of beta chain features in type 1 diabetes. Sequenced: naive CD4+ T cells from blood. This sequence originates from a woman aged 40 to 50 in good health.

CDR3 amino acids: CASSLDEVPPTGEGAEAFF. CDR3 DNA sequence: TGTGCCAGCTCACTAGACGAAGTGCCTCCGACAGGGGAGGGTGCTGAAGCTTTCTTT. The J gene is TRBJ1-1, the V gene TRBV18, with 8 bases that match TRBD1. The trim removed 4 bases at V and 6 bases at J, leaving 22 bases unmatched. This CDR3 has 19 amino acids. Germline-derived CDR1 and CDR2 are KGHSH and LQKENI.